These T cell receptor beta chains were read from a single sample in a study of beta chain features in type 1 diabetes. Assay: immunoSEQ multiplex PCR; the TCRdb copy retains only in-frame clones and omits some. This table has about 240,000 clones, approximately 15% appearing once. The sequencing input was naive CD4+ T cells from blood. Every receptor here comes from a man aged 30 to 45 with type 1 diabetes. Each CDR3 is given with its conserved first and last residue. The order of the fields is D gene, CDR3 length, V gene, J gene, clone size, CDR3 DNA, CDR3 protein. A D gene is named only where the DNA matches it firmly. Size values are once, few and many counts, or a class for expanded clones, and some rows have none.

TRBD1	13	TRBV5-1	TRBJ2-1	few	TGCGCCAGCAGGCAGACAGGGGGAACTGAGCAGTTCTTC	CASRQTGGTEQFF
TRBD1	12	TRBV30	TRBJ1-2	few	TGTGCCTGGAGTCCACTGGACAGGGGCTACACCTTC	CAWSPLDRGYTF
TRBD1	14	TRBV19	TRBJ1-2	few	TGTGCCAGTACCCCGGACAGGTTAAGCTATGGCTACACCTTC	CASTPDRLSYGYTF
TRBD2	13	TRBV27	TRBJ2-1	NA	TGTGCCAGCATAGCGGGAGGTTACAATGAGCAGTTCTTC	CASIAGGYNEQFF
TRBD1	15	TRBV6-1	TRBJ2-3	few	TGTGCCACGAGGTCAGACAGGGGGTTAACAGATACGCAGTATTTT	CATRSDRGLTDTQYF
NA	13	TRBV7-6	TRBJ2-7	few	TGTGCCAGCAGCTTACAGGGTTCCCACGAGCAGTACTTC	CASSLQGSHEQYF
TRBD1	14	TRBV30	TRBJ2-3	few	TGTGCCTGGAGGACAGGGGATCGAGCAGATACGCAGTATTTT	CAWRTGDRADTQYF
NA	14	TRBV15	TRBJ2-4	NA	TGTGCCACCAGCGTTGGCCTAGCCAAAAACATTCAGTACTTC	CATSVGLAKNIQYF
TRBD1	13	TRBV11-1	TRBJ1-2	few	TGTGCCAGCAGCAAGGACAGGGACTATGGCTACACCTTC	CASSKDRDYGYTF
NA	12	TRBV6-5	TRBJ1-2	NA	TGTGCCAGCAGTACCAACAGGGCGCCCAGTACCTTC	CASSTNRAPSTF
TRBD1	15	TRBV23-1	TRBJ1-5	many	TGCGCCAGCAGTCAAACGGACAGGGTGAATCAGCCCCAGCATTTT	CASSQTDRVNQPQHF
NA	17	TRBV30	TRBJ2-1	NA	TGTGCCTGGAGTGTACGAGGGGTCGCGGGGTTCTACAATGAGCAGTTCTTC	CAWSVRGVAGFYNEQFF
NA	15	TRBV2	TRBJ1-6	few	TGTGCCAGCAGTGGAGGACAGCCTTTTGGTTCACCCCTCCACTTT	CASSGGQPFGSPLHF
NA	14	TRBV30	TRBJ1-2	NA	TGTGCCTGGAGTGCGGCAGGGTCTAACTATGGCTACACCTTC	CAWSAAGSNYGYTF
TRBD1	15	TRBV7-7	TRBJ2-5	NA	TGTGCCAGCAGCTCCGGGACAGGGTTCCAAGGGGCCCAGTACTTC	CASSSGTGFQGAQYF
NA	15	TRBV7-9	TRBJ1-2	few	TGTGCCAGCAGCTTACGGTGGGGGCTTAAGGATGGCTACACCTTC	CASSLRWGLKDGYTF
TRBD2	13	TRBV30	TRBJ2-7	NA	TGTGCCTGGAGTAGCGGGGGGGCAAGAGAGCAGTACTTC	CAWSSGGAREQYF
NA	13	TRBV7-9	TRBJ2-7	NA	TGTGCCAGCAGCACGGGGGGCTGGGACGAGCAGTACTTC	CASSTGGWDEQYF
NA	15	TRBV5-4	TRBJ2-3	NA	TGTGCCAGCAGCTTGGCGGGGAGGATGACAGATACGCAGTATTTT	CASSLAGRMTDTQYF
NA	14	TRBV12-5	TRBJ2-7	NA	TGTGCTAGTGGTTACCCCCCCCCACAGGGCAAGCAGTACTTC	CASGYPPPQGKQYF
NA	11	TRBV5-1	TRBJ2-3	few	TGCGCCAGCAGCAACAGAGATACGCAGTATTTT	CASSNRDTQYF
TRBD2	12	TRBV29-1	TRBJ2-7	NA	TGCAGCGCCCGGGGGGGGGTCTACGAGCAGTACTTC	CSARGGVYEQYF
NA	13	TRBV9	TRBJ1-1	NA	TGTGCCAGCAGCCCCCCGGGCAGGGATGAAGCTTTCTTT	CASSPPGRDEAFF
NA	15	TRBV4-1	TRBJ2-7	few	TGCGCCAGCAGCCAAGATAGAGGTGGGTCCTACGAGCAGTACTTC	CASSQDRGGSYEQYF
NA	17	TRBV30	TRBJ1-1	few	TGTGCCTGGAGCGGGCGTTACGGGGGGAGCGCGAACACTGAAGCTTTCTTT	CAWSGRYGGSANTEAFF
TRBD1	15	TRBV7-2	TRBJ1-6	NA	TGTGCCAGCAGCCCCTCCGGGACAGCTAATTCACCCCTCCACTTT	CASSPSGTANSPLHF
NA	12	TRBV10-3	TRBJ2-2	few	TGTGCCACCGAAGACTACACCGGGGAGCTGTTTTTT	CATEDYTGELFF
TRBD2	11	TRBV20-1	TRBJ2-7	NA	TGCAGTGCTAGAGGGGGGACTAGTCTGTACTTC	CSARGGTSLYF
NA	12	TRBV11-3	TRBJ2-1	few	TGTGCCAGCGAAGGGGATTACAATGAGCAGTTCTTC	CASEGDYNEQFF
TRBD1	14	TRBV18	TRBJ1-1	few	TGTGCCAGCTCACCGGGACAGGGGATCACTGAAGCTTTCTTT	CASSPGQGITEAFF
TRBD1	17	TRBV9	TRBJ2-1	few	TGTGCCAGCAGCGTAAGGGACAGGGGGAACTCCTACAATGAGCAGTTCTTC	CASSVRDRGNSYNEQFF
TRBD1	17	TRBV11-2	TRBJ2-1	few	TGTGCCAGCAGCTTACGGGTGTCGGGACAGGGCAGGAGTGAGCAGTTCTTC	CASSLRVSGQGRSEQFF
NA	11	TRBV30	TRBJ1-2	NA	TGTGCCTGGAGTGTACCCGAGAGCTACACCTTC	CAWSVPESYTF
NA	12	TRBV2	TRBJ2-5	once	TGTGCCAGAGGGGCAGAACAAGAGACCCAGTACTTC	CARGAEQETQYF
TRBD1	16	TRBV9	TRBJ1-2	few	TGTGCCAGCAGCGCCCAAGGGGCCAGGGGGACGGATGGCTACACCTTC	CASSAQGARGTDGYTF
TRBD1	13	TRBV30	TRBJ1-5	NA	TGTGCCTGGGACGGACAGGGTGGGCAGCCCCAGCATTTT	CAWDGQGGQPQHF
NA	13	TRBV18	TRBJ1-1	NA	TGTGCCAGCCGGGACTCATTCGGCACTGAAGCTTTCTTT	CASRDSFGTEAFF
NA	16	TRBV9	TRBJ2-1	few	TGTGCCAGCAGCGCTACGCCGGACAGTTCCTACAATGAGCAGTTCTTC	CASSATPDSSYNEQFF
TRBD2	16	TRBV30	TRBJ2-3	few	TGTGCCTCAACCCCGGGACTAGCGGGTAGCACAGATACGCAGTATTTT	CASTPGLAGSTDTQYF
NA	15	TRBV21-1	TRBJ2-1	NA	TGTGCCAGCAGCAACGTCGAGAGCTCCTACAATGAGCAGTTCTTC	CASSNVESSYNEQFF
TRBD2	16	TRBV19	TRBJ2-5	few	TGTGCCAGTAGTACCCTAGCGGGGACCTTCCAAGAGACCCAGTACTTC	CASSTLAGTFQETQYF
NA	15	TRBV6-5	TRBJ2-6	NA	TGTGCCAGCAGTTACGGGGCGGAGGGGGCCAACGTCCTGACTTTC	CASSYGAEGANVLTF
TRBD2	16	TRBV5-1	TRBJ2-1	few	TGCGCCAGCAGCTTGGGACTAGCGGGAGGGCTGGATGAGCAGTTCTTC	CASSLGLAGGLDEQFF
NA	14	TRBV5-1	TRBJ1-1	NA	TGCGCCAGCAGCTTGGGAGGGCTGAACACTGAAGCTTTCTTT	CASSLGGLNTEAFF
NA	12	TRBV7-2	TRBJ2-1	NA	TGTGCCAGCACGGGCCAATGGAGGGAGCAGTTCTTC	CASTGQWREQFF
TRBD1	17	TRBV5-6	TRBJ2-6	NA	TGTGCCAGCGGAAGGGGACAGGACTTCTCTGGGGCCAACGTCCTGACTTTC	CASGRGQDFSGANVLTF
NA	14	TRBV11-2	TRBJ1-1	NA	TGTGCCAGCAGCTTAGGTCGGGGGGACACTGAAGCTTTCTTT	CASSLGRGDTEAFF
NA	13	TRBV27	TRBJ2-1	few	TGTGCCAGCAGGACCTATTTGGCGGATGAGCAGTTCTTC	CASRTYLADEQFF
TRBD2	13	TRBV6-6	TRBJ2-5	NA	TGTGCCAGCTCATCGGGGGGGATCGAGACCCAGTACTTC	CASSSGGIETQYF
TRBD1	16	TRBV5-1	TRBJ2-3	few	TGCGCCAGCAGCCCCCTCGGGACAGGGGTTTATTTCCGGCCGTATTTT	CASSPLGTGVYFRPYF
NA	13	TRBV5-6	TRBJ2-5	few	TGTGCCAGCAGCCTTACAGGTCGGGAGACCCAGTACTTC	CASSLTGRETQYF
TRBD1	13	TRBV2	TRBJ2-5	NA	TGTGCCAGCAGTGGTCAGGGGGAAGAGACCCAGTACTTC	CASSGQGEETQYF
NA	14	TRBV7-2	TRBJ2-1	NA	TGTGCCAGCAGCTTAGTACAGGTCCTTGGGGAGCAGTTCTTC	CASSLVQVLGEQFF
NA	16	TRBV9	TRBJ2-5	NA	TGTGCCAGCAGCCCCGGTGCTAGCGGAGGGGGGGAGACCCAGTACTTC	CASSPGASGGGETQYF
NA	14	TRBV29-1	TRBJ2-2	few	TGCAGCGTAGCGATGAGTGGTTTCACCGGGGAGCTGTTTTTT	CSVAMSGFTGELFF
NA	13	TRBV19	TRBJ1-1	NA	TGTGCCAGTAGTATAACATCCCAGGGTGAAGCTTTCTTT	CASSITSQGEAFF
NA	15	TRBV4-1	TRBJ1-1	NA	TGCGCCAGCAGCCACCGACAGAGTCTGAACACTGAAGCTTTCTTT	CASSHRQSLNTEAFF
TRBD1	15	TRBV4-2	TRBJ2-1	few	TGTGCCAGCAGCCTTAGACAGGGTCGAGGGAATGAGCAGTTCTTC	CASSLRQGRGNEQFF
TRBD1	14	TRBV5-1	TRBJ1-1	NA	TGCGCCAGCAGCTCCCAGGGGGCGAACACTGAAGCTTTCTTT	CASSSQGANTEAFF
NA	13	TRBV7-8	TRBJ1-1	NA	TGTGCCAGCAGCTTAGATCAGGACACTGAAGCTTTCTTT	CASSLDQDTEAFF